Listed below are T cell receptor beta chains from one sample, sequenced in a study of cytomegalovirus exposure and HLA in healthy donors. The repertoire was sequenced with immunoSEQ multiplex PCR; TCRdb's copy has only in-frame clones and lacks some. The repertoire shows about 78,000 clones; the top ten hold approximately 7.5%. Sequencing was carried out using PBMCs. Receptors originate from a female donor in good health and CMV-seropositive. Both conserved end residues are part of each CDR3. A D gene is named only where the DNA matches it firmly.

15 | TRBD1 | TRBJ2-7 | TRBV14 | TGTGCCAGCAGCCAAGTTGGCAGGGGGCTTGGAGAGCAGTACTTC | CASSQVGRGLGEQYF
15 | NA | TRBJ2-3 | TRBV6-6 | TGTGCCAGCAGGTTAGACGGGAGAGGCGCAGATACGCAGTATTTT | CASRLDGRGADTQYF
15 | NA | TRBJ2-5 | TRBV4-1 | TGCGCCAGCAGCCAAGCCCCGGTCTACAGTGAGACCCAGTACTTC | CASSQAPVYSETQYF
15 | TRBD1 | TRBJ1-6 | TRBV6-5 | TGTGCCAGCAGTTACAGACAGGGGTATAATTCACCCCTCCACTTT | CASSYRQGYNSPLHF
15 | NA | TRBJ1-1 | TRBV15 | TGTGCCACCAGCAGAGATCGACAGCCGAACACTGAAGCTTTCTTT | CATSRDRQPNTEAFF
14 | NA | TRBJ1-2 | TRBV4-1 | TGCGCCAGCAGCCAAGCTGCAGCTAACTATGGCTACACCTTC | CASSQAAANYGYTF
14 | NA | TRBJ1-5 | TRBV6-1 | TGTGCCAGCAGAGACAGGTCAGGCAATCAGCCCCAGCATTTT | CASRDRSGNQPQHF
16 | NA | TRBJ2-7 | TRBV5-1 | TGCGCCAGCAGCTCGCCGGAGGGGGCGGGAATCCGCGAGCAGTACTTC | CASSSPEGAGIREQYF
15 | TRBD1 | TRBJ1-1 | TRBV5-1 | TGCGCCAGCAGCTTGAGAGCACAGGGGGTCACTGAAGCTTTCTTT | CASSLRAQGVTEAFF
13 | NA | TRBJ1-1 | TRBV30 | TGTGCCTGGAGTGCCGTGCCGGGCACTGAAGCTTTCTTT | CAWSAVPGTEAFF
18 | NA | TRBJ2-6 | TRBV14 | TGTGCCAGCAGCCAAGACAGGGCCCGCTCGGCTGGGGCCAACGTCCTGACTTTC | CASSQDRARSAGANVLTF